This is a list of T cell receptor beta chains from one sample in a study of vaccination effects on CD4 cells after COVID-19. Generated by immunoSEQ multiplex PCR, the TCRdb table keeps only in-frame clones and is missing some. The table shows 15,000 or so clones, with more than 65% occurring only once. Their antigens are not known. The sample in question was CD4+ T cells from PBMCs cultured with HCoV-229E spike peptides, obtained before COVID-19 vaccination. Receptor source: a human donor who received a COVID-19 vaccine. Both conserved end residues are part of each CDR3. Fields, in order: CDR3 DNA, CDR3 protein, J gene, clone size, V gene, D gene. A D gene is named only where the DNA matches it firmly. Size is stated for part of the rows, as once, few or many counts, or as a class when the clone is expanded.

cdr3_nt: TGTGCCGGTACTAGCGGCTCCTACGAGCAGTACTTC
cdr3_aa: CAGTSGSYEQYF
j_call: TRBJ2-7
clone_size: NA
v_call: TRBV2
d_call: TRBD2

cdr3_nt: TGTGCCAGCAGTGATCTAAGGGCAGGGGGTTCGGTACTGTTTTTT
cdr3_aa: CASSDLRAGGSVLFF
j_call: TRBJ1-4
clone_size: NA
v_call: TRBV25-1
d_call: TRBD1

cdr3_nt: TGTGCCAGCAGCAGCGACAGGGGCCGCTCATACAATGAGCAGTTCTTC
cdr3_aa: CASSSDRGRSYNEQFF
j_call: TRBJ2-1
clone_size: NA
v_call: TRBV7-9
d_call: TRBD1

cdr3_nt: TGCAGTGCCCCGAACTATGGCTACACCTTC
cdr3_aa: CSAPNYGYTF
j_call: TRBJ1-2
clone_size: NA
v_call: TRBV20-1
d_call: NA

cdr3_nt: TGTGCCAGCAGGGCTAGCGGGGTCTACGAGCAGTACTTC
cdr3_aa: CASRASGVYEQYF
j_call: TRBJ2-7
clone_size: medium-sized
v_call: TRBV27
d_call: TRBD2

cdr3_nt: TGTGCCAGCAGCCAAGAGGTTGTCGCTGGGGGCAATGAGCAGTTCTTC
cdr3_aa: CASSQEVVAGGNEQFF
j_call: TRBJ2-1
clone_size: many
v_call: TRBV4-2
d_call: NA

cdr3_nt: TGTGCCAGCTCACGGACAGGGGACACTGAAGCTTTCTTT
cdr3_aa: CASSRTGDTEAFF
j_call: TRBJ1-1
clone_size: NA
v_call: TRBV18
d_call: TRBD1

cdr3_nt: TGTGCCAGCAGCTTAGGGTCGGTGGGGGAGACCCAGTACTTC
cdr3_aa: CASSLGSVGETQYF
j_call: TRBJ2-5
clone_size: few
v_call: TRBV7-8
d_call: NA

cdr3_nt: TGTGCCACCAGTGATTTCGGAGGGGGCAATGAGCAGTTCTTC
cdr3_aa: CATSDFGGGNEQFF
j_call: TRBJ2-1
clone_size: NA
v_call: TRBV24-1
d_call: NA

cdr3_nt: TGTGCCAGCAGCAGCGACGTGAGCTCTGGAAACACCATATATTTT
cdr3_aa: CASSSDVSSGNTIYF
j_call: TRBJ1-3
clone_size: once
v_call: TRBV9
d_call: NA

cdr3_nt: TGCGCCAGCAGCTTGTTAATGGAGCGGAGCCCTAACACTGAAGCTTTCTTT
cdr3_aa: CASSLLMERSPNTEAFF
j_call: TRBJ1-1
clone_size: few
v_call: TRBV5-1
d_call: NA

cdr3_nt: TGTGCCAGCAGTGACGGACTAGCGGGAGGTAGGAGCCAAGAGACCCAGTACTTC
cdr3_aa: CASSDGLAGGRSQETQYF
j_call: TRBJ2-5
clone_size: NA
v_call: TRBV6-1
d_call: TRBD2

cdr3_nt: TGTGCCAGCTCACCAGGGACAGATGGCTACACCTTC
cdr3_aa: CASSPGTDGYTF
j_call: TRBJ1-2
clone_size: few
v_call: TRBV18
d_call: TRBD1